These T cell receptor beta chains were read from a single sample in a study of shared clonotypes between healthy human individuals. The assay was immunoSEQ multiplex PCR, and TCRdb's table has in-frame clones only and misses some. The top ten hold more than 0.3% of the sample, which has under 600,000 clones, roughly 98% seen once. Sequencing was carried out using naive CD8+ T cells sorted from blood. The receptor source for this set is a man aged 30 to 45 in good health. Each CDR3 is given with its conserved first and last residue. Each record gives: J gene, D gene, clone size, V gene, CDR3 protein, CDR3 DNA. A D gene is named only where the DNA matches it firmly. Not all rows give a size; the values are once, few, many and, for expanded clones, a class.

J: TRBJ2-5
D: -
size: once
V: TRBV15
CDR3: CATSSKETDQETQYF
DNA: TGTGCCACCAGCAGTAAAGAGACCGATCAAGAGACCCAGTACTTC

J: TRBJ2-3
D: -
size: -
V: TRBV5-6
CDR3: CASSLYPDTQYF
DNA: TGTGCCAGCAGCTTGTACCCAGATACGCAGTATTTT

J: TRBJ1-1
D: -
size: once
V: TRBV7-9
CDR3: CASSPTWEAFF
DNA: TGTGCCAGCAGCCCAACATGGGAAGCTTTCTTT

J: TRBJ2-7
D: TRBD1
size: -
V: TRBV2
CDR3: CASSEIGQGVDEQYF
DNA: TGTGCCAGCAGTGAAATAGGACAGGGGGTGGACGAGCAGTACTTC

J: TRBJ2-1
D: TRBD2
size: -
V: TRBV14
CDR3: CASSQELAGYNEQFF
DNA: TGTGCCAGCAGCCAAGAACTAGCGGGTTACAATGAGCAGTTCTTC

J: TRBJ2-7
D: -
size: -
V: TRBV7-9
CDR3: CASSSTQGILGYEQYF
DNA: TGTGCCAGCAGCTCTACTCAGGGGATACTTGGTTACGAGCAGTACTTC

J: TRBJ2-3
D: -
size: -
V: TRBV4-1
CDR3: CASSQGLGDTQYF
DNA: TGCGCCAGCAGCCAAGGCCTAGGAGATACGCAGTATTTT

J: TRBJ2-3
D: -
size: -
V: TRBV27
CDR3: CASSQPYTDTQYF
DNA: TGTGCCAGCAGTCAACCCTACACAGATACGCAGTATTTT

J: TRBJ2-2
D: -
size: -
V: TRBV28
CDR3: CASSWYSGKVGELFF
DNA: TGTGCCAGCAGTTGGTATTCTGGGAAGGTTGGGGAGCTGTTTTTT

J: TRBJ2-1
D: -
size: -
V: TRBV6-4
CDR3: CASSDTTARMYNEQFF
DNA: TGTGCCAGCAGTGACACCACCGCCCGCATGTACAATGAGCAGTTCTTC

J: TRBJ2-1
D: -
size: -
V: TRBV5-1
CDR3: CASSPRQSISSYNEQFF
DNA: TGCGCCAGCAGCCCCAGGCAATCAATTAGCTCCTACAATGAGCAGTTCTTC

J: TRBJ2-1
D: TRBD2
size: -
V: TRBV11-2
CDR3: CASSSVAGGPWNEQFF
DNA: TGTGCCAGCAGCTCTGTAGCGGGAGGGCCTTGGAATGAGCAGTTCTTC

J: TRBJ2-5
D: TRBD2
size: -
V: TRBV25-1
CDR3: CASSDGREGLETQYF
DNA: TGTGCCAGCAGCGACGGGCGGGAGGGCCTGGAGACCCAGTACTTC

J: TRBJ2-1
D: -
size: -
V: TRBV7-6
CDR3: CASSQSWSSYNEQFF
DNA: TGTGCCAGCAGCCAATCCTGGAGCTCCTACAATGAGCAGTTCTTC

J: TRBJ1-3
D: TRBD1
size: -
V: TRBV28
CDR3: CASSAYRGYSGNTIYF
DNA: TGTGCCAGCAGTGCCTACAGGGGCTACTCTGGAAACACCATATATTTT

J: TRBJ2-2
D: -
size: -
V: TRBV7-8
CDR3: CASSNPRQPGRDGGELFF
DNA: TGTGCCAGCAGCAACCCTCGGCAGCCAGGAAGGGATGGCGGGGAGCTGTTTTTT

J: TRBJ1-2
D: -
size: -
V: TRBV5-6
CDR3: CASTTLNGGAGYTF
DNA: TGTGCCAGCACCACCCTAAATGGAGGGGCTGGCTACACCTTC

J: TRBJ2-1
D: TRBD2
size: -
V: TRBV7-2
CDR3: CASRPTLGEGQAEQFF
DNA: TGTGCCAGCAGACCAACCCTAGGGGAGGGCCAGGCGGAGCAGTTCTTC

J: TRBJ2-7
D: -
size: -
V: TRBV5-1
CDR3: CASSFLAASQDYEQYF
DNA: TGCGCCAGCAGCTTCTTGGCCGCATCCCAAGACTACGAGCAGTACTTC

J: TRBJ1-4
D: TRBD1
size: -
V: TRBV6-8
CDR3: CASSFFPQGEGNEKLFF
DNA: TGTGCCAGCAGTTTTTTCCCTCAGGGGGAGGGTAATGAAAAACTGTTTTTT

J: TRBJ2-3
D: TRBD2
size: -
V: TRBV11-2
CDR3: CASSFSGLADNTDTQYF
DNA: TGTGCCAGCAGCTTCTCGGGACTAGCGGACAACACAGATACGCAGTATTTT

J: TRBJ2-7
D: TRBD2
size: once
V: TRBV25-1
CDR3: CASNSPAASGSYEQYF
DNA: TGTGCCAGCAATTCGCCGGCGGCTAGCGGCTCCTACGAGCAGTACTTC

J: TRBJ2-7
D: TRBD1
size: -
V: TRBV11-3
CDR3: CASSLDLTGATIGSEQYF
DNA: TGTGCCAGCAGCTTAGATCTGACAGGGGCCACAATCGGTTCCGAGCAGTACTTC

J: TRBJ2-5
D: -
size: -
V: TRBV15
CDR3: CATSSGGETQYF
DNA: TGTGCCACCAGCAGTGGGGGGGAGACCCAGTACTTC

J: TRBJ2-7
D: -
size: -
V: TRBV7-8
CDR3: CASSARSRVYEQYF
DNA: TGTGCCAGCAGCGCGAGATCCAGGGTCTACGAGCAGTACTTC

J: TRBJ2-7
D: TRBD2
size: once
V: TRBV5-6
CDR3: CASSLGTSGYEQYF
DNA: TGTGCCAGCAGCTTGGGGACTAGCGGCTACGAGCAGTACTTC

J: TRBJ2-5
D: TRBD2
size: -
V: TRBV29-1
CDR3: CSVTGLAVQETQYF
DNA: TGCAGCGTAACCGGACTAGCGGTACAAGAGACCCAGTACTTC

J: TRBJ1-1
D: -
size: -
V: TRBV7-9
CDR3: CASSLVGNTEAFF
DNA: TGTGCCAGCAGCTTAGTCGGTAACACTGAAGCTTTCTTT

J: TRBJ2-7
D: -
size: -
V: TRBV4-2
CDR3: CASSLDRTYEQYF
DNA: TGTGCCAGCAGCCTGGACAGAACCTACGAGCAGTACTTC

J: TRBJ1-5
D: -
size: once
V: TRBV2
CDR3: CASSEALGGANQPQHF
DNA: TGTGCCAGCAGTGAAGCACTGGGGGGGGCCAATCAGCCCCAGCATTTT

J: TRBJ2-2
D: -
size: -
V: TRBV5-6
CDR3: CASSLAQVTGELFF
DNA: TGTGCCAGCAGCCTGGCTCAGGTCACCGGGGAGCTGTTTTTT

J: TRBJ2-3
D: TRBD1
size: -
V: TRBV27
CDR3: CASSVTGGPTDTQYF
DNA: TGTGCCAGCAGTGTCACAGGGGGCCCCACAGATACGCAGTATTTT